The 27 T cell receptor beta chains below were found in one sample sequenced in a study of regulatory T cells in long-lasting Graves disease. Arm-PCR of CDR3 regions with iRepertoire HTBI primers generated TCR beta libraries. TCRdb reprocessed the multiplex PCR reads with MiXCR, giving one entry per CDR3 protein. This repertoire shows 350,000 to 450,000 distinct CDR3 sequences, more than 20% found once; its top ten account for less than 25%. Stated time point: persistent/refractory GD, antithyroid drugs over 5 years with positive TRAb. From RNA extracted from PBMCs, the TCR library was made. The sample here was peripheral blood mononuclear cells (PBMCs), taken when the disease was refractory, from a patient treated with antithyroid drugs. These receptors all come from a female donor with Graves disease.

This clonotype was detected many times. The V gene is TRBV18, the J gene TRBJ2-5; 9 bases line up with TRBD1. CDR3 length: 15 amino acids. Germline-derived CDR1 and CDR2 are KGHSH and LQKENI. Losses at the gene ends were 3 bases for V and 2 bases for J; bases not matched to a gene: 4. The CDR3 protein is CASSPGTGRQETQYF. In DNA form, the CDR3 reads TGTGCCAGCTCACCCGGGACAGGGAGGCAAGAGACCCAGTACTTC.

This clonotype was picked up a small number of times. The rearrangement links TRBV20-1 to TRBJ1-4; D may be TRBD1 (5 bases). V was clipped by 3 bases and J by 8 bases, with 16 bases between them. This CDR3 contains 14 residues. Germline CDR1 reads DFQATT; CDR2 reads SNEGSKA (reference sequence). CDR3 loop: CSASKGQGGEKLFF. The CDR3 nucleotides read TGCAGTGCTAGTAAAGGGCAGGGAGGAGAAAAACTGTTTTTT.

This clonotype was counted ten times or more. This chain uses TRBV28 with TRBJ2-5; 9 bases map to TRBD2. The CDR3 has 14 amino acids. The V gene's germline CDR1 is MDHEN and CDR2 SYDVKM. After removal of 3 bases from V and 3 bases from J, the junction contained 2 bases not matched to a gene. Here the CDR3 reads CASSFLAGEETQYF. DNA for the CDR3: TGTGCCAGCAGTTTCTTAGCGGGAGAAGAGACCCAGTACTTC. Full variable domain (remainder filled in from reference TRBV28 and TRBJ2-5): DVKVTQSSRYLVKRTGEKVFLECVQDMDHENMFWYRQDPGLGLRLIYFSYDVKMKEKGDIPEGYSVSREKKERFSLILESASTNQTSMYLCASSFLAGEETQYFGPGTRLLVL.

J is TRBJ1-1 and V is TRBV4-2; D may be TRBD1 (5 bases). Germline V gene data show CDR1 as LGHNA and CDR2 as YNFKEQ. Trimming stripped 8 bases from V and 4 bases from J, with 17 bases between. This CDR3 has 14 residues. The CDR3: CASQGQPSSTEAFF. The DNA for the CDR3 is TGTGCCAGCCAAGGACAACCAAGTAGCACTGAAGCTTTCTTT.

The chain links TRBV7-2 to TRBJ2-1; 8 nucleotides line up with TRBD2. CDR1 and CDR2 from the germline V gene are SGHTA and FQGNSA. J lost 6 bases, V lost 1 base, and 2 bases had no gene match. The CDR3 loop spans 14 amino acids. Here the CDR3 DNA reads TGTGCCAGCAGCTTAGTGAGCGGGGGCAATGAGCAGTTCTTC. Encoded protein: CASSLVSGGNEQFF.

The table lists this clonotype with a few counts. This may be a read error: a much more frequent sequence differs by one nucleotide. The chain joins TRBV30 to TRBJ2-7, with TRBD2 matching over 10 bases. CDR1 GTSNPN and CDR2 SVGIG come from the germline V gene (reference sequence). The V segment lost 1 base and the J segment 3 bases; nucleotides outside the gene matches: 9. This CDR3 comprises 16 residues. CDR3 nucleotides: TGTGCCTGGAGTGGAGAGACTAGCGGGCGAAACTACGAGCAGTACTTC. The encoded protein is CAWSGETSGRNYEQYF.

At least ten counts were recorded for this clonotype. The rearrangement joins TRBV7-2 to TRBJ2-7, with TRBD2 identical over 9 bases. This CDR3 comprises 17 residues. Germline trimming cut 5 bases from V and 3 bases from J; bases unmatched to any gene: 14. Germline CDR1 is SGHTA and CDR2 is FQGNSA. The CDR3 bases are TGTGCCAGCAGCATAGGGGGCGGGAGGGTTCCCCTCTACGAGCAGTACTTC. It is translated as CASSIGGGRVPLYEQYF.

Many counts were recorded for this clonotype. The chain combines TRBV28 with TRBJ1-6, with D tentatively TRBD1 (6 bases). This CDR3 comprises 14 residues. Between the trimmed V and J ends, which lost 6 bases and 10 bases, there was a span of 16 bases. Germline-derived CDR1 and CDR2 are MDHEN and SYDVKM. CDR3 sequence: CASSPAGTKSPLHF. In DNA, the CDR3 is TGTGCCAGCAGCCCTGCCGGGACAAAGTCACCCCTCCACTTT.

This clonotype came up a few times. The J gene is TRBJ2-7, the V gene TRBV7-8, with TRBD2 identical over 9 bases. Per the germline V gene, CDR1 is SGHVS and CDR2 is FQNEAQ. This CDR3 is 14 amino acids long. Trimming removed 6 bases from V and 2 bases from J; junction bases left unmatched: 5. The CDR3 nucleotides read TGTGCCAGCAGACCCTCTAGCGGGACCTACGAGCAGTACTTC. This codes for CASRPSSGTYEQYF.

This clonotype was observed a handful of times. CDR3 protein: CASSLVAENKQYF. Written as DNA, the CDR3 is TGTGCCAGCAGCTTAGTTGCGGAAAACAAGCAGTACTTC. The chain employs TRBV7-2 and TRBJ2-7; D not resolved. Germline V gene sequence: CDR1 SGHTA, CDR2 FQGNSA. V shed 1 base and J shed 8 bases, with 12 bases lying between them. CDR3 size: 13 residues.

V is TRBV20-1 and J is TRBJ2-3, with D perhaps TRBD1 (6 bases). Germline loops: CDR1 DFQATT, CDR2 SNEGSKA (reference sequence). The CDR3 consists of 13 residues. With 6 bases removed from V and 3 bases from J, the gap between germline ends came to 13 bases. The CDR3 reads CSAPTGWTDTQYF. CDR3 sequence (DNA): TGCAGTGCCCCTACAGGGTGGACAGATACGCAGTATTTT.

V gene TRBV6-1 combines with J gene TRBJ1-1, with 10 bases lining up with TRBD1. Germline V gene sequence: CDR1 MNHNS, CDR2 SASEGT. This CDR3 has 13 amino acids. J gave up 6 bases and V 7 bases, and 5 bases lay outside the gene matches. In DNA form, the CDR3 reads TGTGCCAGCAACCACGGGACAGGGGCTGAAGCTTTCTTT. Translation gives CASNHGTGAEAFF.

The table lists this clonotype with a few counts. V gene TRBV27 combines with J gene TRBJ2-7; 12 bases map to TRBD2. After removal of 4 bases from V and 5 bases from J, the junction contained 6 bases not matched to a gene. Germline CDR1 MNHEY, CDR2 SMNVEV (reference sequence). The CDR3 is 15 residues long. The CDR3 nucleotides read TGTGCCAGCAGTTCCCGCTCTAGCGGGAGGGACGAGCAGTACTTC. Its protein product is CASSSRSSGRDEQYF.

This clonotype was seen repeatedly, ten times or more. V gene TRBV9 combines with J gene TRBJ2-7; the D gene could be TRBD1 or TRBD2 (5 bases each). Trimming left V 0 bases short and J 4 bases short, with 14 bases between. The germline CDR1 and CDR2 sequences are SGDLS and YYNGEE. CDR3 length: 15 residues. The CDR3 bases are TGTGCCAGCAGCGTAGGTCAGCAGGGAGCTTACGAGCAGTACTTC. Residues: CASSVGQQGAYEQYF.

The genes are TRBV4-3 and TRBJ2-5; a weak D match, TRBD2 (7 bases). V lost 0 bases and J lost 4, with 12 bases in between. Germline lookup yields CDR1 LGHNA and CDR2 YSLEER. The CDR3 has 15 residues. DNA of the CDR3: TGCGCCAGCAGCCAAGATTCGGGGGGCTTAGAGACCCAGTACTTC. Translated, it gives CASSQDSGGLETQYF.

This clonotype was counted at least ten times. The rearrangement uses TRBV2 and TRBJ1-5, with D tentatively TRBD1 (5 bases). V was trimmed by 6 bases and J by 3 bases, leaving 12 bases between them. The CDR3 consists of 14 residues. Germline-derived CDR1 and CDR2 are SNHLY and FYNNEI. CDR3 sequence: CASRVGAYNQPQHF. The CDR3 coding sequence is TGTGCCAGCAGAGTAGGGGCTTACAATCAGCCCCAGCATTTT.

The table lists this clonotype with a few counts. The V and J genes are TRBV12-3 or TRBV12-4 and TRBJ2-2; TRBD2 matches 14 bases. Unmatched junction bases numbered 4, after V lost 7 bases and J lost 0 bases. CDR3 length: 17 amino acids. The CDR3 protein is CASMPGLAGANTGELFF. For the CDR3, the DNA is TGTGCCAGCATGCCGGGACTAGCGGGAGCGAACACCGGGGAGCTGTTTTTT.

This clonotype was seen only a few times. The chain carries TRBV29-1 and TRBJ1-4; possibly TRBD1 for D (6 bases). The V and J ends lost 6 bases and 8 bases respectively, with 16 bases between them. The CDR3 sequence is 13 residues long. Germline CDR1 and CDR2: SQVTM and ANQGSEA. The CDR3 spells CSVLSGDEEKLFF. CDR3 DNA sequence: TGCAGCGTATTATCAGGGGACGAGGAAAAACTGTTTTTT.

In its sample, this clonotype was seen many times. The genes are TRBV29-1 and TRBJ2-7; unclear D gene. CDR1 is SQVTM and CDR2 is ANQGSEA in the germline V gene. The CDR3 is 12 amino acids. The germline V and J ends were trimmed by 4 bases and 1 base, with 8 bases remaining between them. CDR3 nucleotide sequence: TGCAGCGTTGTATTGACTTCCTACGAGCAGTACTTC. Residues: CSVVLTSYEQYF.

The chain combines TRBV28 with TRBJ1-6; D is unclear. This CDR3 is 15 amino acids long. V lost 6 bases to trimming and J lost 0 bases, with 9 bases between them. Germline loops: CDR1 MDHEN, CDR2 SYDVKM. The CDR3 loop is CASSGLYSYNSPLHF. The DNA for the CDR3 is TGTGCCAGCAGCGGACTTTACTCCTATAATTCACCCCTCCACTTT.

The J gene is TRBJ1-4, the V gene TRBV20-1; D possibly corresponds to TRBD1 (5 bases). V was clipped by 6 bases and J by 0 bases, with 20 bases between them. Germline V lookup: CDR1 DFQATT, CDR2 SNEGSKA (reference sequence). This CDR3 spans 17 amino acids. The CDR3 region has the DNA TGCAGTGCCTGCGGGACCCTCTTAATCCCAACTAATGAAAAACTGTTTTTT. Protein product: CSACGTLLIPTNEKLFF.

This clonotype was seen only a few times. The CDR3 region has the DNA TGTGCCAGTAGTATAGATTCGGGACGGATCTCACCCCTCCACTTT. This sequence encodes CASSIDSGRISPLHF. This sequence joins TRBV19 and TRBJ1-6; tentative D call: TRBD1 (5 bases). V shed 0 bases and J shed 10 bases, with 13 bases lying between them. CDR1 and CDR2 from the germline V gene are LNHDA and SQIVND (reference sequence). CDR3 length equals 15 residues.

This sequence joins TRBV28 and TRBJ2-1; 7 bases line up with TRBD1. Germline values: CDR1 MDHEN, CDR2 SYDVKM. The CDR3 spans 16 residues. V dropped 8 bases and J dropped 0; count of bases not matched to a gene: 10. CDR3 sequence reads: CASRDPRGPSYNEQFF. The CDR3 DNA is TGTGCCAGCCGGGATCCTAGGGGGCCCTCCTACAATGAGCAGTTCTTC.

Concerning this clonotype: This may be a read error: a much more frequent sequence differs by one nucleotide. V and J are TRBV20-1 and TRBJ1-1; no firm D call. V gave up 3 bases and J gave up 6 bases, with 14 bases separating them. The CDR3 contains 13 residues. Per the germline V gene, CDR1 is DFQATT and CDR2 is SNEGSKA (reference sequence). The chain's CDR3 is CSARTGLNAEAFF. Written as DNA, the CDR3 is TGCAGTGCTAGGACGGGCCTCAACGCTGAAGCTTTCTTT.

This clonotype was seen at least ten times. The chain links TRBV12-3 or TRBV12-4 to TRBJ1-6, with TRBD1 as a possible D gene (5 bases). Trimming pared 8 bases from V and 7 bases from J, leaving 21 bases between. The CDR3 is made up of 16 amino acids. CDR3 sequence reads: CASRDSLQGRNSPLHF. Here the CDR3 DNA reads TGTGCCAGCCGGGACTCCCTTCAGGGCCGGAATTCACCCCTCCACTTT.

Ten or more counts support this clonotype. The chain recombines TRBV12-3 or TRBV12-4 with TRBJ1-6, with D maybe TRBD1 (5 bases). The CDR3 totals 15 residues. The V gene lost 2 bases and the J gene lost 10 bases, with 15 bases spanning the gap. CDR3 nucleotide sequence: TGTGCCAGCAGTTTAACTGGCCAGGGTCGGTCACCCCTCCACTTT. Translation: CASSLTGQGRSPLHF.

This clonotype has more than one count but fewer than ten. The rearrangement uses TRBV4-3 and TRBJ2-2; the D call may be TRBD1 or TRBD2 (6 bases each). Looked up from germline, CDR1 is LGHNA and CDR2 is YSLEER. This CDR3 has 17 amino acids. V shed 3 bases and J shed 6 bases, with 20 bases lying between them. CDR3 bases: TGCGCCAGCAGCCATCGGGGTGGGGGGCGTAAGGCCGGGGAGCTGTTTTTT. This sequence encodes CASSHRGGGRKAGELFF.